This TCR beta chain emerged from a study of CD8+ T cells in alopecia areata. Looking at the study overall: Tofacitinib ran for 6 to 18 months before 6 months off drug.

Extracted RNA was reverse transcribed, and the resulting cDNA served as sequencing template. Profiling relied on immunoSEQ multiplex PCR, and the TCRdb table lists in-frame clones only, not all of them. The sample comprises about 110,000 clones, 55% to 60% of which are singletons, and 3% to 4% rests with the top ten. Turning to this clone: As yet, its antigen is unknown. The sample has other DNA sequences that encode this CDR3 too.

With 1 base removed from V and 1 base from J, the gap between germline ends came to 2 bases. The CDR3 runs 12 residues. In germline, CDR1 is SGHTA, CDR2 FQGNSA. General observations from the study: Patients shared TCRs less clearly than mice did, possibly owing to HLA. Normal scalp had lower clonality than lesional scalp, with alopecia totalis/universalis lesions showing this most strongly. Clonality in the scalp and expanded CD8+ clones ranked among the top 100 were significantly decreased by tofacitinib.

As for treatment: oral pan-JAK inhibitor, 5-10 mg twice daily. The receptor was isolated from a human donor with alopecia areata. The sequences come from CD4+ T cells sorted from blood, collected at week 24, from a patient treated with tofacitinib. The chain recombines TRBV7-2 with TRBJ2-7; D ambiguous. CDR3 protein: CASSLVSYEQYF. As DNA, the CDR3 is TGTGCCAGCAGCTTAGTGTCCTACGAGCAGTACTTC. Full variable domain (outside the CDR3, taken from reference TRBV7-2 and TRBJ2-7): GAGVSQSPSNKVTEKGKDVELRCDPISGHTALYWYRQSLGQGLEFLIYFQGNSAPDKSGLPSDRFSAERTGGSVSTLTIQRTQQEDSAVYLCASSLVSYEQYFGPGTRLTVT.